Described below is a single T cell receptor beta chain sequence and its context. Its target antigen remains unknown. No quality values exist for individual bases; no much larger clone is one base distant. Each collaborating institution followed its own protocols to collect whole blood in K2EDTA tubes. For TCRbeta analysis, collaborators shipped samples in one of three forms: frozen whole blood, isolated PBMCs, or DNA extracted from either of those sample types. The sample comes from a study of blood T cell repertoires in COVID-19 (dated by TCRdb to between 2020 and 2021). Study-level background: Samples covering the acute and convalescent phases of COVID-19 were provided by collaborators in the United States, Italy and Spain. The prospective study material was composed of cDNA or gDNA derived from T cells, B-cell-depleted T cells, or PBMCs. Deeply sampled blood TCRbeta repertoires from subjects exposed to, actively infected with, or recovered from COVID-19 were included in the dataset. A freely available public database, intended as a resource for researchers studying the immune response to SARS-CoV-2, is where the repertoires were released. The samples were drawn from the first 160 participants of the ongoing ImmuneRACE study and from 1,200 or so subjects provided by 6 global collaborators. The sample metadata nearly always contained a de-identified subject ID, COVID-19 status, age in years and sex. HLA class I and class II types, where available, came from metadata supplied by the sample provider rather than from assay-based typing. The paper's findings and limits, for the study overall: The amount of clinical and demographic metadata varied by source and participant and was provided uncurated.

Inclusive of the bounding cysteine and phenylalanine, the CDR3 is 14 residues long. CDR3 DNA is the only sequence kept; it has 42 bases, read in frame from the first base. The germline V gene sets CDR1 to MDHEN and CDR2 to SYDVKM. V gives up 6 bases and J gives up 5 bases, and the segment between their germline ends measures 14 bases. TCRbeta CDR3 regions were amplified from genomic DNA by means of the immunoSEQ Assay, a bias-controlled multiplex PCR. The authors processed their data as follows. Nucleated cell counts per sample were estimated from amplification of reference gene primers within the assay. Sequence reads were collapsed and filtered to measure the absolute abundance of every unique TCRbeta CDR3 rearrangement. Productive Simpson clonality was computed per sample as the square root of Simpson's diversity index over productive rearrangements. The clones in this table, taken by TCRdb from immuneACCESS, are in-frame only. Not every clone is retained; where verified, under half of the shortfall comes from an unresolved V gene, and the cause of the rest is unknown. V and J calls and clone size follow that table, whereas D and trimming were derived from the DNA. This sample comprises fewer than 200,000 clones, 85% to 90% of them detected only once. The ten biggest clones cover just under 8.5% of the sample.

This sequence uses TRBV28 and TRBJ2-1, and TRBD1 may be the D gene, going by 5 matching bases. This receptor was taken from a woman between 55 and 75 years old with acute or convalescent COVID-19. Sequencing was performed on peripheral blood. The sequenced DNA is TGTGCCAGCAGCGGTCAGGACATACACAATGAGCAGTTCTTC. This yields the protein CASSGQDIHNEQFF.